The sequence of this T cell receptor (beta chain) was determined in a study of OX40 agonist ivuxolimab in advanced cancers. Sequencing used immunoSEQ multiplex PCR; TCRdb keeps in-frame clones, though not all of them. The table shows more than 90,000 clones, with 70% to 85% occurring only once. The sampling schedule covered blood at baseline, cycle 4 day 1, and cycle 7 day 1. Germline values: CDR1 MNHEY, CDR2 SMNVEV (reference sequence). The CDR3 runs to 11 residues. The V end was cut by 7 bases, the J end by 4 bases, with 7 bases between. Specimen: CD4+ or CD8+ T cells sorted from blood, collected in a trial of the OX40 agonist ivuxolimab. The rearrangement links TRBV27 to TRBJ1-1; possibly TRBD1 for D (5 bases). This receptor was obtained from an adult with an advanced solid tumor such as melanoma, head and neck, liver or kidney cancer. CDR3 residues: CASMGGTEAFF. The CDR3 DNA follows: TGTGCCAGCATGGGGGGCACTGAAGCTTTCTTT.